Here is one T cell receptor (beta chain) with its context. Produced via immunoSEQ multiplex PCR; TCRdb's table is partial and in-frame only. This repertoire shows 180,000 or so clones, about 83% found once; its top ten account for roughly 3.6%. This CDR3 spans 15 amino acids. V was clipped by 4 bases and J by 0 bases, with 13 bases between them. Germline V gives CDR1 SNHLY, CDR2 FYNNEI. The sample is drawn from a study of blood T cell repertoires in COVID-19. Sequencing was carried out using peripheral blood. J is TRBJ2-7 and V is TRBV2, with D unclear. This receptor was obtained from a man between 18 and 35 years old with active or convalescent COVID-19. Here the CDR3 reads CASSVATSGSYEQYV. CDR3 in DNA: TGTGCCAGCAGTGTAGCCACCTCGGGCTCCTACGAGCAGTACGTC.